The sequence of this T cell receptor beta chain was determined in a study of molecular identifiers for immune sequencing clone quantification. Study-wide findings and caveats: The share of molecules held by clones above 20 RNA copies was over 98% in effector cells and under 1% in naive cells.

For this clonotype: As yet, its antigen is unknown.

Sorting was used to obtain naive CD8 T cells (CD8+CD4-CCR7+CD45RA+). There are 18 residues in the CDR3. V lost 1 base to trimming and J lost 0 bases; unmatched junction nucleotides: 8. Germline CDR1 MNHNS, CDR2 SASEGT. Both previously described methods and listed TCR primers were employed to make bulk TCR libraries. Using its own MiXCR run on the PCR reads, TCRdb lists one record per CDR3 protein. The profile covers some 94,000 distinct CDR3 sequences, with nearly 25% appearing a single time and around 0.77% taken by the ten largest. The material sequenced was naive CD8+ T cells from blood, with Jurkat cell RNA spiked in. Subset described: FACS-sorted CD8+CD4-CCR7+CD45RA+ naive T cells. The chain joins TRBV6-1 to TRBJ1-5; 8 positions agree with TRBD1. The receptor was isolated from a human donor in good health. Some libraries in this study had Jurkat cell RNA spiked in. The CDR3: CASSEGYGTGISNQPQHF. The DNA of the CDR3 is TGTGCCAGCAGTGAAGGTTACGGGACAGGAATTAGCAATCAGCCCCAGCATTTT.